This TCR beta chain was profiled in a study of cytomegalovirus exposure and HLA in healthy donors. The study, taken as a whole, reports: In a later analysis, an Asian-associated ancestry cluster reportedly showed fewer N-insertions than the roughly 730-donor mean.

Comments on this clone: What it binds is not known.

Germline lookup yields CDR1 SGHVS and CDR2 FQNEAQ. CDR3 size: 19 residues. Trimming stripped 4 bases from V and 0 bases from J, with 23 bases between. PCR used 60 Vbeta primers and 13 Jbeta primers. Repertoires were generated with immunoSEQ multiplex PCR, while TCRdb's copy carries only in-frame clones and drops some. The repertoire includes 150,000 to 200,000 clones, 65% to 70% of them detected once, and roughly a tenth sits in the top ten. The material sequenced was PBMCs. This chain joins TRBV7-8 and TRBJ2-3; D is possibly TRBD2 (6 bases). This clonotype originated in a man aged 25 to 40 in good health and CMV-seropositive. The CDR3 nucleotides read TGTGCCAGCAGCTCCCGAAGGGCACTAGCCCGGTCTAGCACAGATACGCAGTATTTT. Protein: CASSSRRALARSSTDTQYF.